One sample yielded the 12 T cell receptor beta chains listed below, sequenced in a study of blood T cell repertoires in COVID-19. Repertoires were generated with immunoSEQ multiplex PCR, while TCRdb's copy carries only in-frame clones and drops some. This sample carries about 370,000 clones, roughly 90% of them seen once, and the ten largest clones take around 3%. Sequencing was performed on peripheral blood. The receptors stem from a woman in her 30s with COVID-19, enrolled during active disease.

The CDR3 region is CASSQVGGLDTQYF. The CDR3 DNA follows: TGCGCCAGCAGCCAAGTTGGGGGCTTAGATACGCAGTATTTT. V usage is TRBV4-3 and J usage is TRBJ2-3, with a possible D match to TRBD1 (6 bases). V lost 1 base and J lost 5, with 10 bases in between. The CDR3 is 14 amino acids. Per germline, CDR1 LGHNA and CDR2 YSLEER.

The V gene is TRBV5-1, the J gene TRBJ1-4, with 10 bases fitting TRBD1. CDR1 is SGHRS and CDR2 is YFSETQ in the germline V gene. This CDR3 region has 17 residues. J was trimmed by 8 bases and V by 0 bases; bases with no gene match: 10. Here the CDR3 reads CASSLGGTGERGEKLFF. For the CDR3, the DNA is TGCGCCAGCAGCTTGGGAGGGACAGGGGAACGCGGGGAAAAACTGTTTTTT.

The rearrangement joins TRBV4-3 to TRBJ1-1; 9 bases match TRBD1. V shed 2 bases, J shed 5 bases, and the junction held 9 bases outside the gene matches. Per the germline V gene, CDR1 is LGHNA and CDR2 is YSLEER. This CDR3 has 16 residues. CDR3 sequence: CASSQTMDRGGTEAFF. DNA of the CDR3: TGCGCCAGCAGCCAAACCATGGACAGGGGCGGTACTGAAGCTTTCTTT.

The chain couples TRBV6-1 to TRBJ1-2, with a tentative D call TRBD1 (5 bases). CDR1 is MNHNS and CDR2 is SASEGT in the germline V gene. CDR3 length: 14 residues. Between the trimmed V and J ends, which lost 3 bases and 3 bases, there was a span of 11 bases. CDR3 in amino acids: CASSDREGYYGYTF. DNA for the CDR3: TGTGCCAGCAGTGACAGGGAAGGATACTATGGCTACACCTTC.

This sequence joins TRBV5-1 and TRBJ2-3; 11 nucleotides align to TRBD2. The CDR3 is made up of 17 amino acids. The germline CDR1 and CDR2 sequences are SGHRS and YFSETQ. The junction had 7 bases not matched to a gene; V was cut back by 1 base and J by 3 bases. The CDR3 reads CASSLSTSGRVTDTQYF. In DNA, the CDR3 is TGCGCCAGCAGCTTGTCAACTAGCGGGAGAGTAACAGATACGCAGTATTTT.

The rearrangement links TRBV28 to TRBJ2-7; 10 nucleotides agree with TRBD1. CDR1 is MDHEN and CDR2 is SYDVKM in the germline V gene. The CDR3 length is 13 residues. V was pared by 10 bases and J by 5 bases, with 8 bases of the junction left unmatched. This chain's CDR3 is CATSGQGRNEQYF. CDR3 DNA: TGTGCCACCTCGGGACAGGGGAGGAACGAGCAGTACTTC.

The chain is built from TRBV2 and TRBJ1-2; 11 bases map to TRBD1. This CDR3 comprises 14 residues. CDR1 and CDR2 from the germline V gene are SNHLY and FYNNEI. Trimming at V came to 8 bases and at J to 2 bases, leaving 4 bases not matched to a gene. The CDR3 DNA follows: TGTGCCAGCGGGGACAGGGGGGGGAACTATGGCTACACCTTC. It is translated as CASGDRGGNYGYTF.

This chain connects TRBV28 to TRBJ2-2; 10 positions agree with TRBD1. Unmatched junction bases numbered 6, after V lost 2 bases and J lost 3 bases. The CDR3 is 17 amino acids. Germline V lookup: CDR1 MDHEN, CDR2 SYDVKM. DNA for the CDR3: TGTGCCAGCAGTTTAATTCGGGGGACAGGGGACACCGGGGAGCTGTTTTTT. It is translated as CASSLIRGTGDTGELFF.

This rearrangement joins TRBV9 to TRBJ2-1, with D possibly being TRBD2 (6 bases). CDR1 is SGDLS and CDR2 is YYNGEE in the germline V gene. The V gene lost 4 bases and the J gene lost 5 bases, with 13 bases spanning the gap. This CDR3 has 14 amino acids. This CDR3 reads CASSTAGSNNEQFF. CDR3 DNA: TGTGCCAGCAGCACAGCCGGGAGTAACAATGAGCAGTTCTTC.

The gene calls are TRBV20-1 and TRBJ2-3, with 8 bases lining up with TRBD2. The CDR3 is 11 amino acids. Germline assignment: CDR1 DFQATT and CDR2 SNEGSKA (reference sequence). The CDR3 reads CTTGGAHTQYF. As DNA, the CDR3 is TGCACGACGGGGGGGGCCCATACGCAGTATTTT.

The rearrangement uses TRBV7-2 and TRBJ2-3, with TRBD2 matching over 7 bases. Germline V gene lookup returns CDR1 SGHTA and CDR2 FQGNSA. Trimming removed 0 bases from V and 2 bases from J; junction bases left unmatched: 2. This CDR3 has 15 amino acids. Written as DNA, the CDR3 is TGTGCCAGCAGCTTAGCGGGGGGGTCCACAGATACGCAGTATTTT. Translating gives CASSLAGGSTDTQYF.

V usage is TRBV10-3 and J usage is TRBJ2-1, with 11 bases lining up with TRBD2. This CDR3 has 15 amino acids. In germline, CDR1 is ENHRY, CDR2 SYGVKD. The junction had 4 bases not matched to a gene; V was cut back by 6 bases and J by 3 bases. Here the CDR3 reads CAISRGTSGYNEQFF. The CDR3 nucleotides are TGTGCCATCAGCCGCGGGACTAGCGGCTACAATGAGCAGTTCTTC.